The next 20 T cell receptor beta chains were all read from a single sample in a study of T cells in Graves' hyperthyroidism and ophthalmopathy. The source material, RNA transcripts, was used to amplify TCR beta CDR3 regions. HTBI primers were used for first-round RT-PCR of the TCR CDR3. TCRdb redid the calling of the multiplex PCR reads with MiXCR, one entry per CDR3 protein. The table shows some 550,000 distinct CDR3 sequences, with about 20% occurring only once. Sequencing used blood. These receptors all come from a young man with Graves' hyperthyroidism.

The V gene is TRBV20-1, the J gene TRBJ2-7, with 10 bases identical to TRBD2. This CDR3 comprises 16 residues. Per germline, CDR1 DFQATT and CDR2 SNEGSKA (reference sequence). The ends lost 5 bases at V and 2 bases at J; junction bases unmatched: 12. The CDR3 DNA reads as TGCAGTGCTCGTAGGACAGGGACTAGCGAGACCTACGAGCAGTACTTC. This codes for CSARRTGTSETYEQYF.

This clonotype was seen at least ten times. A clone one base away is much larger, so this may be a read error. J is TRBJ1-1 and V is TRBV6-1, with a tentative D call TRBD1 (6 bases). This CDR3 comprises 14 residues. Germline loops: CDR1 MNHNS, CDR2 SASEGT. CDR3 nucleotide sequence: TGTGCCAGCAGGGGCCGGGGGCAGAACGCTGAAGCTTTCTTT. Translated, it gives CASRGRGQNAEAFF.

Ten or more counts support this clonotype. The junction shows a germline mismatch at one end, possibly a read error. The rearrangement uses TRBV12-3 or TRBV12-4 and TRBJ2-2, with D perhaps being TRBD1 or TRBD2 (5 bases each). The CDR3 has 14 amino acids. CDR3 in DNA: TGTGCCAGCAGTTTCGCAGGGAACACCGGGGAGCTGCTTTTT. Translated, it gives CASSFAGNTGELLF.

This clonotype was observed a handful of times. The chain couples TRBV12-5 to TRBJ1-6, with D hard to call. Trimming took 2 bases from V and 4 from J, leaving 18 bases between them. Germline lookup yields CDR1 LGHNT and CDR2 FRNRAP. CDR3 length equals 18 residues. The CDR3 coding sequence is TGTGCTAGTGGTTTGTCGGAACCCCGTAGACCTTATAATTCACCCCTCCACTTT. Its protein is CASGLSEPRRPYNSPLHF.

About this clonotype: A much larger clone lies a single base off, so this may be a read error. The CDR3 DNA reads as TGTGCCAGCAGTTACGCCCCGGGCAGACAAGAGACCAAGTACTTC. It codes for CASSYAPGRQETKYF. This rearrangement joins TRBV6-5 to TRBJ2-5, with D unclear. Germline CDR1 reads MNHEY; CDR2 reads SVGAGI. CDR3 size: 15 residues.

The table lists this clonotype with many counts. The chain couples TRBV5-1 to TRBJ2-7; TRBD1 matches at 7 bases. Germline trimming cut 7 bases from V and 2 bases from J; bases unmatched to any gene: 12. CDR3 size: 15 residues. The germline CDR1 and CDR2 sequences are SGHRS and YFSETQ. In DNA, the CDR3 is TGCGCCAGCTCCCCCTCCGGGACAGCTCCCTACGAGCAGTACTTC. Translating gives CASSPSGTAPYEQYF.

This clonotype was counted a few times. This chain connects TRBV2 to TRBJ2-7, with 8 bases aligning to TRBD2. Germline V lookup: CDR1 SNHLY, CDR2 FYNNEI. Trimming cost V 1 base and J 5 bases; bases outside gene matches: 4. This CDR3 region has 14 residues. The CDR3: CASSEVGTRDEQYF. CDR3 coding DNA: TGTGCCAGCAGTGAAGTGGGGACTAGGGACGAGCAGTACTTC.

J is TRBJ1-5 and V is TRBV6-1; 9 nucleotides match TRBD1. J was trimmed by 3 bases and V by 9 bases; bases with no gene match: 9. Germline V lookup: CDR1 MNHNS, CDR2 SASEGT. The CDR3 loop spans 15 amino acids. The CDR3 region has the DNA TGTGCCAGTACCGGGACAGGGCGTTTCAATCAGCCCCAGCATTTT. As protein: CASTGTGRFNQPQHF.

This clonotype was detected ten times or more. CDR3 in amino acids: CASSLDSLTEAFF. In nucleotides, the CDR3 is TGTGCCAGCTCACTGGACAGCCTCACTGAAGCTTTCTTT. This sequence joins TRBV18 and TRBJ1-1; maybe TRBD1 (6 bases). V was trimmed by 4 bases and J by 4 bases, leaving 10 bases between them. Germline V gives CDR1 KGHSH, CDR2 LQKENI. CDR3 length: 13 residues.

The J gene is TRBJ1-3, the V gene TRBV6-1; TRBD1 agrees at 7 bases. V lost 5 bases to trimming and J lost 3 bases; unmatched junction nucleotides: 4. The CDR3 consists of 14 residues. The V gene's germline CDR1 is MNHNS and CDR2 SASEGT. DNA for the CDR3: TGTGCCAGCAGTAAAACAGGGGATGGAAACACCATATATTTT. Translating it yields CASSKTGDGNTIYF.

A remark on this clonotype: This may stem from a read error, because a much larger clone lies one nucleotide away. The chain employs TRBV6-1 and TRBJ2-2; a possible D gene is TRBD1 (6 bases). This CDR3 comprises 14 residues. Trimming removed 10 bases from V and 9 bases from J, with 21 bases in between. The germline CDR1 and CDR2 sequences are MNHNS and SASEGT. The CDR3 here is CAITTGKTARELFF. CDR3 nucleotides: TGTGCCATCACTACAGGGAAAACGGCCCGGGAGCTGTTTTTT.

This clonotype appeared a few times. A much larger clone differs from this one at a single base, so this may be a read error. This sequence joins TRBV19 and TRBJ1-5, with no clear D. Germline lookup yields CDR1 LNHDA and CDR2 SQIVND (reference sequence). The ends were cut back, 7 bases at V and 2 bases at J, with 15 bases in the middle. The CDR3 has 15 residues. CDR3 nucleotide sequence: TGTGCCAGTAAAGTGATGAGCGGGGGCAATCAGCCCCAGCATTTT. This encodes CASKVMSGGNQPQHF.

V and J are TRBV6-1 and TRBJ1-6; D uncertain. V was clipped by 10 bases and J by 9 bases, with 19 bases between them. The CDR3 loop spans 14 amino acids. Germline assignment: CDR1 MNHNS and CDR2 SASEGT. The CDR3 DNA reads TGTGCCACCCGAGAAGGGTACGGAGGTTCACCCCTCCACTTT. It is translated as CATREGYGGSPLHF.

A few counts support this clonotype. The genes are TRBV6-2 or TRBV6-3 and TRBJ2-5; D assignment may be TRBD1 or TRBD2 (5 bases each). V shed 4 bases and J shed 5 bases, with 20 bases lying between them. This CDR3 has 16 residues. Germline V gene sequence: CDR1 MNHEY, CDR2 SVGEGT. The DNA of the CDR3 is TGTGCCAGCAGTTGGCGAACGGGACCTCTGGGGGAGACCCAGTACTTC. It is translated as CASSWRTGPLGETQYF.

At least ten counts were recorded for this clonotype. The chain couples TRBV20-1 to TRBJ1-5; TRBD1 might be the D (5 bases). The CDR3 is 18 residues long. The V gene lost 0 bases and the J gene lost 0 bases, with 18 bases spanning the gap. The germline CDR1 and CDR2 sequences are DFQATT and SNEGSKA (reference sequence). In DNA, the CDR3 is TGCAGTGCTAGAGATCGGTCAGGGATTTACCATAGCAATCAGCCCCAGCATTTT. Encoded protein: CSARDRSGIYHSNQPQHF.

V gene TRBV27 combines with J gene TRBJ1-1, with D maybe TRBD1 (5 bases). This CDR3 is built from 16 residues. CDR1 is MNHEY, CDR2 SMNVEV, per germline (reference sequence). With 2 bases removed from V and 4 bases from J, the gap between germline ends came to 17 bases. CDR3 sequence reads: CASSLRAPERGTEAFF. For the CDR3, the DNA is TGTGCCAGCAGTTTAAGAGCCCCGGAGAGGGGCACTGAAGCTTTCTTT.

This clonotype was observed once. The V and J genes are TRBV15 and TRBJ2-5; 12 nucleotides agree with TRBD2. The J segment lost 4 bases and the V segment lost 0 bases, leaving 9 bases of the junction unmatched. Germline assignment: CDR1 LNHNV and CDR2 YYDKDF (reference sequence). This CDR3 contains 18 residues. CDR3 nucleotide sequence: TGTGCCACCAGCAGAGATCGGAGTTCACTAGCGGGGGGAGAGACCCAGTACTTC. It translates to CATSRDRSSLAGGETQYF.

This clonotype was detected a few times. One end of the junction is discordant with germline, which a read error may explain. The rearrangement uses TRBV12-3 or TRBV12-4 and TRBJ1-1; D uncertain. The CDR3 contains 12 residues. This CDR3 reads CASSELVYEAFF. The CDR3 DNA reads TGCGCCAGCAGCGAACTGGTCTACGAAGCTTTCTTT.

The chain combines TRBV11-3 with TRBJ2-7, with 11 bases lining up with TRBD2. The CDR3 loop spans 15 amino acids. Germline CDR1 SGHNT, CDR2 YENEEA. Losses at the gene ends were 5 bases for V and 2 bases for J; bases not matched to a gene: 5. CDR3 DNA: TGTGCCAGCAGCCTGACTAGCGGGGCCACCTACGAGCAGTACTTC. As protein: CASSLTSGATYEQYF.

This clonotype has a count of ten or more. The genes are TRBV6-1 and TRBJ2-7; D gene ambiguous. The CDR3 extends over 14 amino acids. V lost 6 bases and J lost 2, with 14 bases in between. Per the germline V gene, CDR1 is MNHNS and CDR2 is SASEGT. For the CDR3, the DNA is TGTGCCAGCAGGGCGTCGGGCAGTACCTACGAGCAGTACTTC. It yields the protein CASRASGSTYEQYF.